This TCR beta chain was recorded in a study of blood T cell repertoires in COVID-19. As for the study in general: COVID-19 samples, acute and convalescent, were from the United States, Italy and Spain. Nucleic acid was either cDNA or gDNA, and it came from T cells, B-cell-depleted T cells, or PBMCs.

Germline V gives CDR1 KGHSH, CDR2 LQKENI. The V end was cut by 8 bases, the J end by 1 base, with 11 bases between. The CDR3 runs 13 residues. Original analysis: Reference gene primer amplification gave nucleated cell count estimates. Libraries were prepared by immunoSEQ multiplex PCR; TCRdb keeps only in-frame clonotypes and omits some of them. V, J and clone size derive from that table, while D and trimming were established from the DNA sequence. This sample carries around 32,000 clones, approximately 83% of them seen once, and the ten largest clones take 5.5%. Sample: peripheral blood. The V gene is TRBV18, the J gene TRBJ1-1, with D possibly matching TRBD1 (6 bases). The TCR comes from an elderly woman with active or convalescent COVID-19. The CDR3 coding sequence is TGTGCCAGCAGGGGGGAGGGGAACACTGAAGCTTTCTTT. It is translated as CASRGEGNTEAFF.